This T cell receptor beta chain was sequenced in a study of blood T cells in healthy people across ages. J was trimmed by 0 bases and V by 4 bases; bases with no gene match: 3. Germline values: CDR1 SGHKS, CDR2 YYEKEE (reference sequence). The CDR3 spans 15 residues. For the second PCR, which ran for about 6 to 11 cycles, a sample-barcoded 5' primer and a J-beta primer mix were used. In TCRdb, the 5' RACE reads were re-called with MiXCR into one record per CDR3 protein. The data show over 500,000 distinct CDR3 sequences, over 25% seen once. General study points: Both higher diversity and more naive CD4+ cells marked long-lived donors when set against aged donors. Age advanced and TCR beta diversity per million T cells fell, roughly linearly.

This clonotype was picked up a small number of times. Its antigen remains unknown. These sequences were also reported in another study, on T cells of mothers and their children. That work adds: Related mother-child pairs shared marginally more repertoire than unrelated pairs, though not significantly.

The TCR was taken from a boy between 2 and 10 years old in good health. The gene calls are TRBV5-5 and TRBJ2-5, with TRBD2 identical over 10 bases. The sample comprised blood. CDR3 DNA: TGTGCCAGCAGCGTTAGCGGGGGGTACCAAGAGACCCAGTACTTC. It yields the protein CASSVSGGYQETQYF.